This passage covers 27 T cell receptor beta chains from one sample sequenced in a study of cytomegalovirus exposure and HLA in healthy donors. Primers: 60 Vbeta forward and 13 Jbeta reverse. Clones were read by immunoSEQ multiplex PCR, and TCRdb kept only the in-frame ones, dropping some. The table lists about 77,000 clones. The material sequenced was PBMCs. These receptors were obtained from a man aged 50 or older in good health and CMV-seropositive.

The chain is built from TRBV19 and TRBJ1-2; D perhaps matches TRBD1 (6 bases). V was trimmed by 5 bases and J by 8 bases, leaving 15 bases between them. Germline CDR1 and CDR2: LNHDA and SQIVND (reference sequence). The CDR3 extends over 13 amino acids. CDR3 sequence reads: CASSFRGIDGYTF. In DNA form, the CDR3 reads TGTGCCAGTAGTTTCAGGGGTATTGACGGCTACACCTTC. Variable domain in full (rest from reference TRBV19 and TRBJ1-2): DGGITQSPKYLFRKEGQNVTLSCEQNLNHDAMYWYRQDPGQGLRLIYYSQIVNDFQKGDIAEGYSVSREKKESFPLTVTSAQKNPTAFYLCASSFRGIDGYTFGSGTRLTVV.

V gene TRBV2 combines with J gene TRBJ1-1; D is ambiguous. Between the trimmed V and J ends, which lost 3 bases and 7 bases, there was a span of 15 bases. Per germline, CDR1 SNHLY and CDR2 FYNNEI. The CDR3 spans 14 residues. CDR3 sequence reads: CASSDRTSRGEAFF. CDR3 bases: TGTGCCAGCAGTGATCGGACGTCTCGGGGTGAAGCTTTCTTT. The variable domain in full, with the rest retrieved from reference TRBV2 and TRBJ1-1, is EPEVTQTPSHQVTQMGQEVILRCVPISNHLYFYWYRQILGQKVEFLVSFYNNEISEKSEIFDDQFSVERPDGSNFTLKIRSTKLEDSAMYFCASSDRTSRGEAFFGQGTRLTVV.

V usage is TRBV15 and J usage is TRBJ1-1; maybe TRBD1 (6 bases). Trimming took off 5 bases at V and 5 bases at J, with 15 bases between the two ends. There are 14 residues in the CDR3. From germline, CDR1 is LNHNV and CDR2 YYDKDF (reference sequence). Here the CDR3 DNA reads TGTGCCACCAGCTCCTCGGGGGGGGCAACTGAAGCTTTCTTT. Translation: CATSSSGGATEAFF. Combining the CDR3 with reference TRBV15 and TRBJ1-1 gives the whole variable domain DAMVIQNPRYQVTQFGKPVTLSCSQTLNHNVMYWYQQKSSQAPKLLFHYYDKDFNNEADTPDNFQSRRPNTSFCFLDIRSPGLGDTAMYLCATSSSGGATEAFFGQGTRLTVV.

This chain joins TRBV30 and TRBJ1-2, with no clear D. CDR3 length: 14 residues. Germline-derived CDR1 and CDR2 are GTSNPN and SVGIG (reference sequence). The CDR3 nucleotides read TGTGCTATTCCGCCCGAGGGTGCTAACTATGGCTACACCTTC. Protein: CAIPPEGANYGYTF.

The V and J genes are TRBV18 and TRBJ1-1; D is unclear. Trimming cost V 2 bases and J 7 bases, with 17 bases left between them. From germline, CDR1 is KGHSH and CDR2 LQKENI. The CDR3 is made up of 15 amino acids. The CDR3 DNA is TGTGCCAGCTCACCAAGCAGGAGGACGGGGATTGAAGCTTTCTTT. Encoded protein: CASSPSRRTGIEAFF. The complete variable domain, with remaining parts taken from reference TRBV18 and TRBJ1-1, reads NAGVMQNPRHLVRRRGQEARLRCSPMKGHSHVYWYRQLPEEGLKFMVYLQKENIIDESGMPKERFSAEFPKEGPSILRIQQVVRGDSAAYFCASSPSRRTGIEAFFGQGTRLTVV.

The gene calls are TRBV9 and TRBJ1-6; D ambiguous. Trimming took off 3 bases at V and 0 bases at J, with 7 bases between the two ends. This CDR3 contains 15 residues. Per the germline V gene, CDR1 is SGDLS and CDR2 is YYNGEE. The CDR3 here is CASSDPSSYNSPLHF. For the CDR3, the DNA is TGTGCCAGCAGCGACCCTAGCTCCTATAATTCACCCCTCCACTTT. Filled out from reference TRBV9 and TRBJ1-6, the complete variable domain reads DSGVTQTPKHLITATGQRVTLRCSPRSGDLSVYWYQQSLDQGLQFLIQYYNGEERAKGNILERFSAQQFPDLHSELNLSSLELGDSALYFCASSDPSSYNSPLHFGNGTRLTVT.

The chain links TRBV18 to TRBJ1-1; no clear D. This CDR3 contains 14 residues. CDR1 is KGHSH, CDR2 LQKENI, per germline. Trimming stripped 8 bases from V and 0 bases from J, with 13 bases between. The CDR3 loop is CASKREVVNTEAFF. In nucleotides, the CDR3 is TGTGCCAGCAAAAGGGAGGTGGTGAACACTGAAGCTTTCTTT.

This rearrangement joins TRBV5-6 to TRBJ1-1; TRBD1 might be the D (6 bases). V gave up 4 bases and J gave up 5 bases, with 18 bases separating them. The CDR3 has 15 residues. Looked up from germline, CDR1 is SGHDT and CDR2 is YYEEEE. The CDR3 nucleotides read TGTGCCAGCAGCCCTCAGGGGAATCGGGTGACTGAAGCTTTCTTT. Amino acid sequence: CASSPQGNRVTEAFF. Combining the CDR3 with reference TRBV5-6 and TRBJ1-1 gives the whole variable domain DAGVTQSPTHLIKTRGQQVTLRCSPKSGHDTVSWYQQALGQGPQFIFQYYEEEERQRGNFPDRFSGHQFPNYSSELNVNALLLGDSALYLCASSPQGNRVTEAFFGQGTRLTVV.

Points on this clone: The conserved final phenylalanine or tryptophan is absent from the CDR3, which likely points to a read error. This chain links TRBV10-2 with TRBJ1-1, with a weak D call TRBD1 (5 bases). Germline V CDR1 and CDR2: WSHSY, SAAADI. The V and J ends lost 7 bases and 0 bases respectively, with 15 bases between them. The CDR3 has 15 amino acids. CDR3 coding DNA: TGCGCCAGCAATCGACAGTCTGGGATGAACACTGAAGCTTTCCTT. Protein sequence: CASNRQSGMNTEAFL.

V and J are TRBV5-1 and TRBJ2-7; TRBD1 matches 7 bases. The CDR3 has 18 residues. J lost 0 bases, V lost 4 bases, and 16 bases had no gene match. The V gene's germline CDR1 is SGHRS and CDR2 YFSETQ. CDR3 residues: CASSETSGQPFSSYEQYV. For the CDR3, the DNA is TGCGCCAGCAGCGAAACATCGGGACAGCCTTTTAGCTCCTACGAGCAGTACGTC.

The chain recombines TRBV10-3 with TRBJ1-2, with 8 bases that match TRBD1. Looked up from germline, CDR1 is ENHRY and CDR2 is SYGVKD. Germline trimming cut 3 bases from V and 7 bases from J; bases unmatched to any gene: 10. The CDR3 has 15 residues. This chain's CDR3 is CAISDSTGDKSGYTF. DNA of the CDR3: TGTGCCATCAGTGATTCGACAGGGGATAAAAGTGGCTACACCTTC.

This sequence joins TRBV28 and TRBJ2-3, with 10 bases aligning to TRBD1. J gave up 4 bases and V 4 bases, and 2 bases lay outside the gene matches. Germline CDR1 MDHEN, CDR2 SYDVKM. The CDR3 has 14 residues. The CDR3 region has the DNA TGTGCCAGCAGTTCGGACAGGGGGGCAGATACGCAGTATTTT. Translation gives CASSSDRGADTQYF. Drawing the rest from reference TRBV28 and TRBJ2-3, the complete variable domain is DVKVTQSSRYLVKRTGEKVFLECVQDMDHENMFWYRQDPGLGLRLIYFSYDVKMKEKGDIPEGYSVSREKKERFSLILESASTNQTSMYLCASSSDRGADTQYFGPGTRLTVL.

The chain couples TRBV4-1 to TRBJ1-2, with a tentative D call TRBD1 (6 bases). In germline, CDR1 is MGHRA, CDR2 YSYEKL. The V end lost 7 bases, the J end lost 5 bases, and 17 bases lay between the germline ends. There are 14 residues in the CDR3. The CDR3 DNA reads TGCGCCAGCAACCCTTCCGGGGGGGCTTATGGCTACACCTTC. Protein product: CASNPSGGAYGYTF.

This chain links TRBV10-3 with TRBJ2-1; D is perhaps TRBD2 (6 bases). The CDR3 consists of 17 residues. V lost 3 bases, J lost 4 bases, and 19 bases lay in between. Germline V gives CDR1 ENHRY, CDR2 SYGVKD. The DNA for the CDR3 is TGTGCCATCAGTGATCGCGGCGGTAGCGGCCCTTACAATGAGCAGTTCTTC. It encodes CAISDRGGSGPYNEQFF.

CDR3: CASSPKSSRRGAYEQYV. The DNA of the CDR3 is TGCGCCAGCAGTCCAAAATCCAGCAGGAGGGGAGCCTACGAGCAGTACGTC. The V and J genes are TRBV23-1 and TRBJ2-7; D perhaps matches TRBD2 (6 bases). TRBV23-1 is an ORF for which the function is uncertain. V was cut by 4 bases and J by 2 bases, with 21 bases left in between. CDR3 length: 17 residues.

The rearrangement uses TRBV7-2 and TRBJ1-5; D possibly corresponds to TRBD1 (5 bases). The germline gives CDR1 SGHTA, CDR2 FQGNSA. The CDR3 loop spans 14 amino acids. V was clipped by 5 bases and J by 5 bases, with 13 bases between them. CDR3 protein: CASSPRRGHQPQHF. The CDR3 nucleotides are TGTGCCAGCAGCCCTCGTAGGGGTCATCAGCCCCAGCATTTT.

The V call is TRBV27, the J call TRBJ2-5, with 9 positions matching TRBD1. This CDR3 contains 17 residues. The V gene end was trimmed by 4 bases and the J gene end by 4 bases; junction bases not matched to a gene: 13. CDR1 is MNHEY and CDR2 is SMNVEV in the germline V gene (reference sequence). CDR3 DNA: TGTGCCAGCAGTTCCGCCTTGACAGGGGGAATTAGAGAGACCCAGTACTTC. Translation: CASSSALTGGIRETQYF.

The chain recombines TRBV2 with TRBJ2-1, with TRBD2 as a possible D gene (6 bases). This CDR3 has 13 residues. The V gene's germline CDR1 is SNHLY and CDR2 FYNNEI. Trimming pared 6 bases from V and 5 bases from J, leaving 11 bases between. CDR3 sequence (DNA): TGTGCCAGCAGCGAGGGACTTAACAATGAGCAGTTCTTC. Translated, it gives CASSEGLNNEQFF.

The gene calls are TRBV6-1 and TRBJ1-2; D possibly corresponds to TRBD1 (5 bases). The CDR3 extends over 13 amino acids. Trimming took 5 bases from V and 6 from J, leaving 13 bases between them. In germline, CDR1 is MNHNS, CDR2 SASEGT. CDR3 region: CASSTRGTDGYTF. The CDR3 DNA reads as TGTGCCAGCAGTACTCGCGGGACGGATGGCTACACCTTC.

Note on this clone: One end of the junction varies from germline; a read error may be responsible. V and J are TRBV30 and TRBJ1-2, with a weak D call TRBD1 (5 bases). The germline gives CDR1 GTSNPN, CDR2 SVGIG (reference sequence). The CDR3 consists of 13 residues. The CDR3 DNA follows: TGTGCCCGGAGGAGAGAAGGGGTAGAAGGCTACACCTTC. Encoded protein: CARRREGVEGYTF.

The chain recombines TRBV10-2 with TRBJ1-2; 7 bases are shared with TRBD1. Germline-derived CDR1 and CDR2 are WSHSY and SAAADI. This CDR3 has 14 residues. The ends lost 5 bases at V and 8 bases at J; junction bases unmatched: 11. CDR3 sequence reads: CASSPGGQLKGYTF. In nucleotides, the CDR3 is TGCGCCAGCAGTCCAGGGGGGCAATTAAAGGGCTACACCTTC.

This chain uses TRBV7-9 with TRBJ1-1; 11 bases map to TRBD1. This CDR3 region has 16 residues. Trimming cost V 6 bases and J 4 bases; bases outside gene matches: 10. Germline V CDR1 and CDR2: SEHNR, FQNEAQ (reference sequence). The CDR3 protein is CASSHRDRGSLTEAFF. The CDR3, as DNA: TGTGCCAGCAGTCACCGGGACAGGGGGTCTCTCACTGAAGCTTTCTTT.

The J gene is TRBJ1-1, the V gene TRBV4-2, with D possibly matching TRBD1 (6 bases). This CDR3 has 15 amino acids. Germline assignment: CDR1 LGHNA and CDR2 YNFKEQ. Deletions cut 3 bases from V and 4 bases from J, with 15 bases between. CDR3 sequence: CASSQFGQGLTEAFF. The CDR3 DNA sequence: TGTGCCAGCAGCCAGTTCGGCCAGGGGCTCACTGAAGCTTTCTTT.

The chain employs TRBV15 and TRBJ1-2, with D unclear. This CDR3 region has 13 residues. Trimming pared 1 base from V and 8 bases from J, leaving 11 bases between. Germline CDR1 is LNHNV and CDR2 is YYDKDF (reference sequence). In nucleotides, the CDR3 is TGTGCCACCAGCAGAGGGGCGGGGAGCGGCTACACCTTC. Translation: CATSRGAGSGYTF.

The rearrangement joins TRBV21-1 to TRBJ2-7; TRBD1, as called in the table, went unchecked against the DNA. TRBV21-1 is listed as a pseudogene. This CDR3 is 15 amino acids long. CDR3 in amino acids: CASSPRDRGTYEQYF. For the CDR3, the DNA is TGTGCCAGCAGCCCGCGGGACAGGGGAACATACGAGCAGTACTTC.

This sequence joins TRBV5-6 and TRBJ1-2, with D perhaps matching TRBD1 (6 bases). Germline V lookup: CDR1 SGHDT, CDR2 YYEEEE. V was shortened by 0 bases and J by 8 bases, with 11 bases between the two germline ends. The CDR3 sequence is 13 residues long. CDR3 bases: TGTGCCAGCAGCTTGGGGGCAGGGGAAGGCTACACCTTC. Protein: CASSLGAGEGYTF.

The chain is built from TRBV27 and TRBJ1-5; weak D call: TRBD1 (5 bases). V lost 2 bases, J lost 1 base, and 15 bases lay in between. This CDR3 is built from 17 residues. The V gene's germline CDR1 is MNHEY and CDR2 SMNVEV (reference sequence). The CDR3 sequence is CASSLRYTGVSNQPQHF. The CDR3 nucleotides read TGTGCCAGCAGTTTAAGATATACGGGGGTAAGCAATCAGCCCCAGCATTTT.